These 4 T cell receptor beta chains were sequenced from one sample in a study of tumor-infiltrating lymphocytes in primary liver carcinoma. Germline DNA was also extracted, and blood RNA was taken from unsorted whole blood. From around 520 ng of total RNA, TCR beta-specific cDNA was reverse-transcribed using a constant-region primer. For TCR beta, libraries were produced by three nested multiplex PCR rounds using slightly modified ARM-PCR. Forward primers for TRBV1-TRBV30 and a C-beta reverse primer served the first two PCR rounds, at around 11 cycles each. TCRdb fed the multiplex PCR reads into MiXCR, producing one record per CDR3 protein. The sample consists of approximately 300,000 distinct CDR3 sequences, roughly two thirds of them appearing once. Material: peripheral blood. All receptors come from a man in his forties with primary liver carcinoma and hepatitis B virus infection.

Of note for this clonotype: A much larger clonotype is one base distant, so this may be a read error. This chain links TRBV4-3 with TRBJ1-1, with D hard to call. The CDR3 has 14 residues. Per the germline V gene, CDR1 is LGHNA and CDR2 is YSLEER. CDR3 protein: CASSQDLGNIEAFF. For the CDR3, the DNA is TGCGCCAGCAGCCAAGATCTGGGGAACATTGAAGCTTTCTTT.

There are many counts of this clonotype. The chain combines TRBV29-1 with TRBJ1-2; D gene uncertain. V gave up 7 bases and J gave up 0 bases, with 18 bases separating them. CDR3 length: 15 residues. Germline CDR1 reads SQVTM; CDR2 reads ANQGSEA. The CDR3 region is CSAAPFQRTNYGYTF. DNA for the CDR3: TGCAGCGCCGCCCCTTTCCAAAGGACTAACTATGGCTACACCTTC.

This chain links TRBV12-3 or TRBV12-4 with TRBJ2-7; 12 nucleotides agree with TRBD1. With V trimmed by 6 bases and J by 3 bases, 15 bases remained unmatched. This CDR3 has 18 amino acids. CDR3: CASSLGQGASSGNYEQYF. In DNA, the CDR3 is TGTGCCAGCAGCCTGGGACAGGGGGCGTCCAGCGGGAACTACGAGCAGTACTTC.

This clonotype was counted a single time. The rearrangement uses TRBV28 and TRBJ1-5; D gene unclear. This CDR3 has 13 amino acids. Trimming shortened V by 6 bases and J by 9 bases, and 15 bases separated the two germline ends. CDR1 MDHEN and CDR2 SYDVKM come from the germline V gene. This CDR3 is CASSRTSGRPQHF. The CDR3 bases are TGTGCCAGCAGCCGAACCTCAGGTCGGCCCCAGCATTTT.